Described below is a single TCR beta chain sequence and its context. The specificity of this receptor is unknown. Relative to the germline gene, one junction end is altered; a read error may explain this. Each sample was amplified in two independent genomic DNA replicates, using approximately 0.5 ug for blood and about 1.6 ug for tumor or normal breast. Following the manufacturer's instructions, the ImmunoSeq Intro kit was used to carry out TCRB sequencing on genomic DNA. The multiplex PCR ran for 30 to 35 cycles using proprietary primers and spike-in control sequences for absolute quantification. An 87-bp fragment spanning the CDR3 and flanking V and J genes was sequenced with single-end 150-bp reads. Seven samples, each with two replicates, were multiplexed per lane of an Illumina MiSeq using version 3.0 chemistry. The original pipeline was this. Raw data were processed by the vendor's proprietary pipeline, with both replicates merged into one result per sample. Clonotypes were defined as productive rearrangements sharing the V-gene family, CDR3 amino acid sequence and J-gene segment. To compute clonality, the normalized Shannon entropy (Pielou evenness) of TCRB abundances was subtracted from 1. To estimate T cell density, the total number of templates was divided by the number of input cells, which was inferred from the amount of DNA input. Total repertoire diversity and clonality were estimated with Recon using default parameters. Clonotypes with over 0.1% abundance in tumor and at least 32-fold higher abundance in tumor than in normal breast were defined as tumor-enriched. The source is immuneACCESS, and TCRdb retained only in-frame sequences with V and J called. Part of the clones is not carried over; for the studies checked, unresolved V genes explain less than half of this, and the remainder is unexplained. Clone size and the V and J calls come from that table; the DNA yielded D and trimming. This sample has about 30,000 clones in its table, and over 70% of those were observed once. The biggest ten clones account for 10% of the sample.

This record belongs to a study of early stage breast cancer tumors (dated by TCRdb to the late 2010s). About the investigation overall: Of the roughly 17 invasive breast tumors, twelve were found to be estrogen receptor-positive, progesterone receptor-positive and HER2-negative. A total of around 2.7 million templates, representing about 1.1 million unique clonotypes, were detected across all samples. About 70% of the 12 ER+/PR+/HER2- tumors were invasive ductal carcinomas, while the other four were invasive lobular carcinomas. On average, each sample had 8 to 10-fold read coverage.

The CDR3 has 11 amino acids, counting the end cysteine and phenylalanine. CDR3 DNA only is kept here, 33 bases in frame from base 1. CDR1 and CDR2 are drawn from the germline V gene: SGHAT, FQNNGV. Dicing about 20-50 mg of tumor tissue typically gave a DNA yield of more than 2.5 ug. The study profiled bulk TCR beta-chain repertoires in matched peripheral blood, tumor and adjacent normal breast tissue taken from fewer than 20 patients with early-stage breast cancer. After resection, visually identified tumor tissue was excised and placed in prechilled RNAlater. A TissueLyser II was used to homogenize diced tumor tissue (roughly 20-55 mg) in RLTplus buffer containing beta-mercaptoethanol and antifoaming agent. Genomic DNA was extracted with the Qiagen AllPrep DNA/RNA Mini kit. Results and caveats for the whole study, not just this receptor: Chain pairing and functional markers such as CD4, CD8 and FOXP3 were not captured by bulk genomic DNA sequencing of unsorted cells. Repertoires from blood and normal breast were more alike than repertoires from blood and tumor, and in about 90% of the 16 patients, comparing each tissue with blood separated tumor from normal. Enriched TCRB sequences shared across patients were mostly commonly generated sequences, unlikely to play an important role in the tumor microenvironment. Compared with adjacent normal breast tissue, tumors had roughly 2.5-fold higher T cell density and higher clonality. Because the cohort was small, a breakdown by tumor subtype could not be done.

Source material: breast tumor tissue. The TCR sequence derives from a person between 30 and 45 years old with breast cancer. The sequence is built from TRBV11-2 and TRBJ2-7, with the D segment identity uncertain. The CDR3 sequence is CASSLASACLF. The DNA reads TGTGCCAGCAGCTTAGCGTCTGCCTGCCTCTTC.